This T cell receptor (beta chain) originates from a study of CD4+ T cells in melanoma. Study-level results: A reported correlation linked neoantigen-specific CD4+ T cells to CD8+, macrophage and B cell function.

Details on this clone: The antigen is not known.

Germline values: CDR1 DFQATT, CDR2 SNEGSKA (reference sequence). V was pared by 3 bases and J by 8 bases, with 8 bases between. The CDR3 spans 11 residues. Produced via immunoSEQ multiplex PCR; TCRdb's table is partial and in-frame only. In the table there are about 55,000 clones, roughly three quarters of which are singletons. Sequenced material: tumor tissue. The V call is TRBV20-1, the J call TRBJ2-1; D is unresolved. The receptor's source is a human donor with melanoma. CDR3 amino acids: CSASLLDEQFF. DNA of the CDR3: TGCAGTGCTAGTTTACTGGATGAGCAGTTCTTC.